This note documents a single T cell receptor (beta chain) sequence. The antigen remains unidentified. Donors consisted of healthy bone marrow donors. Though nominally healthy at sampling, donors likely had unrecorded immune exposures. PCR used 60 Vbeta primers and 13 Jbeta primers. Study processing details: A later analysis tallied about 80 million unique TCR beta chains, around 12 million of them shared. Repertoires were generated with immunoSEQ multiplex PCR, while TCRdb's copy carries only in-frame clones and drops some. V and J calls and clone size are copied from that table; D and trimming were computed from the DNA. The profile covers 85,000 to 100,000 clones, with around 64% appearing a single time and approximately 2.2% taken by the ten largest. The sample belongs to a study of cytomegalovirus exposure and HLA in healthy donors. Study-wide points: Follow-up analysis seemed to connect common viral pathogens with several of the most significant clusters identified.

The receptor was isolated from a human donor in good health. Sequencing was performed on PBMCs.

This CDR3 reads CASSSSPGGYNSPLHF. The DNA for the CDR3 is TGTGCCAGCAGTTCCTCGCCGGGGGGTTATAATTCACCCCTCCACTTT. The chain carries TRBV6-5 and TRBJ1-6; a possible D gene is TRBD1 (5 bases). V dropped 4 bases and J dropped 4 bases, with 14 bases sitting between them. This CDR3 contains 16 residues. CDR1 is MNHEY and CDR2 is SVGAGI in the germline V gene.